The clone carrying this TCR beta chain was seen repeatedly, ten times or more. Its matching antigen is unknown. Germline CDR1 and CDR2: SGDLS and YYNGEE. The CDR3 loop spans 13 amino acids. The V and J ends lost 0 bases and 6 bases, in that order; junction bases with no gene match: 1. Using a J-beta primer mix together with a sample-barcoded 5' primer, a second PCR was run for roughly 7 to 12 cycles. MiXCR was run by TCRdb on the 5' RACE reads, yielding one entry per CDR3 protein. The sample lists approximately 800,000 distinct CDR3 sequences, about 46% occurring once. Caucasian individuals from Russia who were healthy and aged about 6 to 95 acted as donors. The source of the sample is a study of blood T cells in healthy people across ages. Findings and limits, study-wide: Observed TCR beta diversity per million T cells went down as age went up. This fall followed a roughly linear course with age.

The chain links TRBV9 to TRBJ2-3, with 7 bases fitting TRBD1. This TCR came from a man of 80 years or more in good health. Input material: blood. The CDR3 nucleotides are TGTGCCAGCAGCGTAGACAGGGGTGATACGCAGTATTTT. Protein sequence: CASSVDRGDTQYF. The full variable domain, its missing parts supplied by reference TRBV9 and TRBJ2-3, is DSGVTQTPKHLITATGQRVTLRCSPRSGDLSVYWYQQSLDQGLQFLIQYYNGEERAKGNILERFSAQQFPDLHSELNLSSLELGDSALYFCASSVDRGDTQYFGPGTRLTVL.